These T cell receptor beta chains were read from a single sample in a study of blood T cells in healthy people across ages. TCRdb fed the 5' RACE reads into MiXCR, producing one record per CDR3 protein. The profile shows about 930,000 distinct CDR3 sequences, almost 30% of them singletons. This sample was also put to use in a study of T cells of mothers and their children.

The sample was blood. Receptor source: a woman aged 40 to 50 in good health. Each CDR3 is given with its conserved first and last residue. The D gene is left open where the match is weak. Size values are once, few and many counts, or a class for expanded clones, and some rows have none.

>NA|NA|TRBV12-3/TRBV12-4|TRBJ2-7
TGTGCCAGCAGCCCGCAGGGGCCCTACGGGCAGTACTTC
CASSPQGPYGQYF
>NA|many|TRBV20-1|TRBJ2-7
TGCAGTGCTAGACAGAACTACGAGCAGTACTTC
CSARQNYEQYF
>NA|few|TRBV2|TRBJ1-4
TGTGCCAGCAGTGAATCCAGGTGGGGGGAAAAACTGTTTTTT
CASSESRWGEKLFF
>NA|many|TRBV7-6|TRBJ2-1
TGTGCCAGCAGCTTATCCCAACGGCCCTACAATGAGCAGTTCTTC
CASSLSQRPYNEQFF
>TRBD1|NA|TRBV20-1|TRBJ2-7
TGCAGTGCTTACTTCCAGGGGGCAATAAACGACGAGCAGTACTTC
CSAYFQGAINDEQYF
>TRBD2|many|TRBV19|TRBJ2-1
TGTGCCAGTAGTATTTCAGGGACTAGCGGGGGAGAGCAGTTCTTC
CASSISGTSGGEQFF
>NA|many|TRBV7-2|TRBJ2-6
TGTGCCAGCACCCTGAACTCTGGGGCCAACGTCCTGACTTTC
CASTLNSGANVLTF
>NA|NA|TRBV4-2|TRBJ2-2
TGTGCCAGCAGCCAATGGCAGGGTATGGGCACCGGGGAGCTGTTTTTT
CASSQWQGMGTGELFF
>TRBD1|NA|TRBV3-1|TRBJ1-2
TGTGCCAGCAGCCAAGTGTCAGGGGGCAATGGCTACACCTTC
CASSQVSGGNGYTF
>NA|many|TRBV20-1|TRBJ1-2
TGCAGTGCTAGGGGGGGCAACTATGGCTACACCTTC
CSARGGNYGYTF
>TRBD2|many|TRBV3-1|TRBJ2-5
TGTGCCAGCAGCCACTTCGGGGGGGGAGAGACCCAGTACTTC
CASSHFGGGETQYF
>NA|few|TRBV9|TRBJ1-3
TGTGCCAGCAGCGAGGAGTCCACCGGCCAGGGAAACACCATATATTTT
CASSEESTGQGNTIYF
>NA|many|TRBV2|TRBJ1-1
TGTGCCAGCAGATTAGGACAGACCGAAGCTTTCTTT
CASRLGQTEAFF
>NA|NA|TRBV6-6|TRBJ2-7
TGTGCCAGCAGTTACGATGGCGGGGTCCGGAACGAGCAGTACTTC
CASSYDGGVRNEQYF
>TRBD2|NA|TRBV9|TRBJ2-2
TGTGCCAGCAGCCCAATCGGGACTAGCGGGGGGCCCGGGGAGCTGTTTTTT
CASSPIGTSGGPGELFF
>TRBD2|many|TRBV20-1|TRBJ2-7
TGCAGTGCGTGGACTAGCGGGAAGGACGAGCAGTACTTC
CSAWTSGKDEQYF
>TRBD1|NA|TRBV4-3|TRBJ2-2
TGCGCCAGCAGCCAAGTCAGGGGACAGGAGTACACCGGGGAGCTGTTTTTT
CASSQVRGQEYTGELFF
>NA|few|TRBV7-9|TRBJ2-7
TGTGCCAGCAGTCGTAGCTCAGGGTTTACCTACGAGCAGTACTTC
CASSRSSGFTYEQYF
>TRBD2|few|TRBV11-1|TRBJ2-5
TGTGCCAGCACCCCAGGGACTAGCGGGGGGGCCGGAGAGACCCAGTACTTC
CASTPGTSGGAGETQYF
>NA|many|TRBV12-3/TRBV12-4|TRBJ2-5
TGTGCCAGCAGTTTATTCGTGTATGGTAGGGGCGGAGAGACCCAGTACTTC
CASSLFVYGRGGETQYF
>NA|NA|TRBV5-1|TRBJ1-5
TGCGCCAGCAGCTTGTACAGCCCGGAAGATCAGCCCCAGCATTTT
CASSLYSPEDQPQHF
>TRBD1|many|TRBV5-1|TRBJ2-5
TGCGCCAGCAGCGCAGGACAGGGGGCGAGCCAAGAGACCCAGTACTTC
CASSAGQGASQETQYF
>NA|NA|TRBV29-1|TRBJ1-1
TGCAGCGTTCAGGGGTTGGGGAACACTGAAGCTTTCTTT
CSVQGLGNTEAFF
>TRBD1|few|TRBV30|TRBJ1-4
TGTGCCTGGAGCGGGACAGATCATGAAAAACTGTTTTTT
CAWSGTDHEKLFF
>TRBD1|NA|TRBV2|TRBJ1-2
TGTGCCATTGGGGACAGTGACTATGGCTACACCTTC
CAIGDSDYGYTF
>NA|NA|TRBV20-1|TRBJ2-7
TGCAGTGCGCCCGACAACTACGAGCAGTACTTC
CSAPDNYEQYF
>TRBD1|NA|TRBV24-1|TRBJ1-2
TGTGCCACGGGACAGGGCGGTGGCTACACCTTC
CATGQGGGYTF
>NA|NA|TRBV12-3/TRBV12-4|TRBJ1-5
TGTGCCACCACACCGGGAGTCAATCAGCCCCAGCATTTT
CATTPGVNQPQHF
>TRBD1|NA|TRBV28|TRBJ1-6
TGTGCCAGCAGTTTCAGGGGGCTAGATAATTCACCCCTCCACTTT
CASSFRGLDNSPLHF
>NA|NA|TRBV6-5|TRBJ1-2
TGTGCCAGCAGTTACTCCCCGGAACAGGGTCGATGGGCAAACTATGGCTACACCTTC
CASSYSPEQGRWANYGYTF
>NA|NA|TRBV20-1|TRBJ2-1
TGCAGTGCTAACTGGGGGGGCCTCTACAATGGGCAGTTCTTC
CSANWGGLYNGQFF
>NA|few|TRBV7-8|TRBJ2-7
TGTGCCAGCAGCATCGAGCGGGCACGCCCCTACGAGCAGTACTTC
CASSIERARPYEQYF
>NA|many|TRBV5-1|TRBJ2-7
TGCGCCAGCAGCTATCTGCCGGGACCCTACGAGCAGTACTTC
CASSYLPGPYEQYF
>NA|few|TRBV3-1|TRBJ2-7
TGTGCCAGCAGCCAGGAGCTCGGATCCTGCAATGAGCAGTACTTC
CASSQELGSCNEQYF
>NA|many|TRBV28|TRBJ2-7
TGTGCCAGCAGTTCTCCGGGACCCGAAACGGTATCCTACGAGCAGTACTTC
CASSSPGPETVSYEQYF
>NA|NA|TRBV20-1|TRBJ2-7
TGCAGTGCTAGAGATGTAGGGAAAGCCTACGAGCAGTACTTC
CSARDVGKAYEQYF
>NA|NA|TRBV5-1|TRBJ2-7
TGCGCCAGCAGCTTCCGCTCGGGCAGCTACGAGCAGTACTTC
CASSFRSGSYEQYF
>NA|NA|TRBV12-3/TRBV12-4|TRBJ2-7
TGTGCCAGCAGCCCAGGGTTGGACGAGCAGTACTTC
CASSPGLDEQYF
>TRBD2|NA|TRBV4-1|TRBJ2-1
TGCGCCAGCAGCCAAGATACTAGCGGGGGGCCCGGCTCCTACAATGAGCAGTTCTTC
CASSQDTSGGPGSYNEQFF
>NA|NA|TRBV7-8|TRBJ1-4
TGTGCCGGGGGCGGGGGACGAACTAATGAAAAACTGTTTTTT
CAGGGGRTNEKLFF
>NA|NA|TRBV15|TRBJ1-6
TGTGCCACCAGCAGAGATTTGGGGAATTCACCCCTCCACTTT
CATSRDLGNSPLHF
>TRBD2|NA|TRBV20-1|TRBJ2-5
TGCAGTGCTTCAGAGCCAGCGGGATTACAAGAGACCCAGTACTTC
CSASEPAGLQETQYF
>NA|NA|TRBV4-2|TRBJ2-1
TGTGCCAGCAGCCAAAGTGACAATGAGCAGTTCTTC
CASSQSDNEQFF
>NA|few|TRBV5-6|TRBJ2-1
TGTGCCAGCAGCTCGACCCTCGGGACACTTTACAATGAGCAGTTCTTC
CASSSTLGTLYNEQFF
>NA|NA|TRBV27|TRBJ1-4
TGTGCCAGCAGTCGGGATAGACTTGAAAAACTGTTTTTT
CASSRDRLEKLFF
>NA|NA|TRBV28|TRBJ1-2
TGTGCCAGCAGTCAGGGATTTTCTGGCTACACCTTC
CASSQGFSGYTF
>NA|many|TRBV29-1|TRBJ1-2
TGCAGCGTTGAAGATTTGCAGCCACCCAACGACTATGGCTACACCTTC
CSVEDLQPPNDYGYTF
>NA|many|TRBV3-1|TRBJ1-2
TGTGCCAGCAGCCAAGAAGCGGGAGGGCATGGCTACACCTTC
CASSQEAGGHGYTF
>NA|NA|TRBV6-1|TRBJ2-3
TGTGCCAGCAGTGAATGGGAGGATACGCAGTATTTT
CASSEWEDTQYF
>NA|few|TRBV7-2|TRBJ2-7
TGTGCCAGCAGGGACCCCCCGGGACCCGAGCAGTACTTC
CASRDPPGPEQYF
>NA|NA|TRBV4-3|TRBJ2-1
TGCGCCAGCAGCCAAGAAGAAGGTCTGTGGGATGAGCAGTTCTTC
CASSQEEGLWDEQFF
>NA|NA|TRBV2|TRBJ2-7
TGTGCCAGCACCGACATGTCCTACGAGCAGTACTTC
CASTDMSYEQYF
>TRBD2|NA|TRBV20-1|TRBJ2-5
TGCAGTGCTAGAGATCGACGGGGGGGAAGAGAGACCCAGTACTTC
CSARDRRGGRETQYF